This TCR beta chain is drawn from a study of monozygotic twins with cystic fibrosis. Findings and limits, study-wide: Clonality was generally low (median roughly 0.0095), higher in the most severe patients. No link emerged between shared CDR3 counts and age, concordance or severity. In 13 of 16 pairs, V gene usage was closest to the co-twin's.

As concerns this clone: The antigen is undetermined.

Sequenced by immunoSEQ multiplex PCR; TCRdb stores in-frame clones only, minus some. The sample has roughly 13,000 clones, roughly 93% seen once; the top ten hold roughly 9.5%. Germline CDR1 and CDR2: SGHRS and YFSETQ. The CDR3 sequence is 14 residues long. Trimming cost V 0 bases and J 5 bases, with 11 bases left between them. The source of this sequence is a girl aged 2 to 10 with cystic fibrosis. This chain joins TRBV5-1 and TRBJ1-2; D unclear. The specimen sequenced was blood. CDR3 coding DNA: TGCGCCAGCAGCTTGGACCTATTCCTTTATGGCTACACCTTC. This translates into CASSLDLFLYGYTF.